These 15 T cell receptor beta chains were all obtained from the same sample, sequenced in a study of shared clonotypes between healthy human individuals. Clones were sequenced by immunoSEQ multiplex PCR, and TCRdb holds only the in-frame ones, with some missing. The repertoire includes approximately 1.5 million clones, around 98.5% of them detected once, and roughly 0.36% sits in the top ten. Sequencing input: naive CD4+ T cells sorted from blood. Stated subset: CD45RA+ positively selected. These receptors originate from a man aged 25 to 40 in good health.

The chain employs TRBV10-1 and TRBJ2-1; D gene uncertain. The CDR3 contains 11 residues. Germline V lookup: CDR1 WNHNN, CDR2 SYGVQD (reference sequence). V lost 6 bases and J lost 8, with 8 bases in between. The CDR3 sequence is CASSGGYEQFF. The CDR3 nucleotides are TGCGCCAGCAGCGGCGGCTATGAGCAGTTCTTC.

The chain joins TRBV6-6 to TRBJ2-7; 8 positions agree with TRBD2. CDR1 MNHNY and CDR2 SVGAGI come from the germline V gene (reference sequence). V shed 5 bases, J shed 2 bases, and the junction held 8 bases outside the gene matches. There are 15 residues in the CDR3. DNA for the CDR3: TGTGCCAGCAGTCTGTTGGGGGGACTAGCCTACGAGCAGTACTTC. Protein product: CASSLLGGLAYEQYF.

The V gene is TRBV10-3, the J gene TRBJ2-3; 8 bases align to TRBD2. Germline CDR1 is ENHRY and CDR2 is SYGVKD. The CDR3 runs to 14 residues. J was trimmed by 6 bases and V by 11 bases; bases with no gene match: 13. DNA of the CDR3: TGTGCCTCAACACCGGGACTAGGTTCGGATACGCAGTATTTT. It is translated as CASTPGLGSDTQYF.

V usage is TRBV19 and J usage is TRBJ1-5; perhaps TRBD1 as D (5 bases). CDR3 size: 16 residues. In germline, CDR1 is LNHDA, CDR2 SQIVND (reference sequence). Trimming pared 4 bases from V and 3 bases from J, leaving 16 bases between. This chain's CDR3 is CASSKGADRVNQPQHF. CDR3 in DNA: TGTGCCAGTAGTAAAGGGGCCGACCGGGTCAATCAGCCCCAGCATTTT.

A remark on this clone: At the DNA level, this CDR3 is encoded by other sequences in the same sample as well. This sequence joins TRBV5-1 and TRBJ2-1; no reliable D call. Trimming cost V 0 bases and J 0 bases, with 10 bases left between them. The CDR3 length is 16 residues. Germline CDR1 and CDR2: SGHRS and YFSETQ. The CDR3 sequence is CASSLVGVSSYNEQFF. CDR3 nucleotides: TGCGCCAGCAGCTTGGTGGGCGTAAGCTCCTACAATGAGCAGTTCTTC. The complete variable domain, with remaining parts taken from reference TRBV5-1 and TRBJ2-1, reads KAGVTQTPRYLIKTRGQQVTLSCSPISGHRSVSWYQQTPGQGLQFLFEYFSETQRNKGNFPGRFSGRQFSNSRSEMNVSTLELGDSALYLCASSLVGVSSYNEQFFGPGTRLTVL.

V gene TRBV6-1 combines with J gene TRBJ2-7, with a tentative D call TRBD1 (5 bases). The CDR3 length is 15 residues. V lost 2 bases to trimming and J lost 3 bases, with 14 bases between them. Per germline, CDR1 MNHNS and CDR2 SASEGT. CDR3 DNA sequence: TGTGCCAGCAGTGAATTGCAGGGTCGGATCTACGAGCAGTACTTC. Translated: CASSELQGRIYEQYF.

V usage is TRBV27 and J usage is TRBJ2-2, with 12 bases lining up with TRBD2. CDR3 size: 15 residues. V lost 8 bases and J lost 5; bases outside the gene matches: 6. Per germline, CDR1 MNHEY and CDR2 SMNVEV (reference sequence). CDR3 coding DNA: TGTGCCAGCGCGACTAGCGGGAGAGCAACCGGGGAGCTGTTTTTT. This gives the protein CASATSGRATGELFF.

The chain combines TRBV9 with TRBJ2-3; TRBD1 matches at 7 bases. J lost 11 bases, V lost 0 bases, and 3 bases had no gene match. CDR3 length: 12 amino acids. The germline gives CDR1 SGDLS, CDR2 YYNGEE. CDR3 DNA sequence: TGTGCCAGCAGCGTAGTGCAGGGGGAGCAGTATTTT. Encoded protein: CASSVVQGEQYF.

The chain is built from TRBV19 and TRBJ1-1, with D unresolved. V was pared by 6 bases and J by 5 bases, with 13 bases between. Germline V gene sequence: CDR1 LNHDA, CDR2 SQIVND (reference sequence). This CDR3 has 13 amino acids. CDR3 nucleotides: TGTGCCAGTAGCCGAGGGAAGGGTACTGAAGCTTTCTTT. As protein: CASSRGKGTEAFF.

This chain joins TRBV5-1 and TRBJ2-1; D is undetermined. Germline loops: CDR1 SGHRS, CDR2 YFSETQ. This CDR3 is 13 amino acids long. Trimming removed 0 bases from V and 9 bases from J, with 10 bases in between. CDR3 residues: CASSLGGSSEQFF. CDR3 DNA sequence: TGCGCCAGCAGCTTGGGGGGTTCCTCTGAGCAGTTCTTC.

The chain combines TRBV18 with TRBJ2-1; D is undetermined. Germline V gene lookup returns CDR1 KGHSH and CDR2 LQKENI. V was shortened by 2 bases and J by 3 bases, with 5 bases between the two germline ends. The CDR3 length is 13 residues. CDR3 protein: CASSPALYNEQFF. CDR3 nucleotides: TGTGCCAGCTCACCAGCCCTCTACAATGAGCAGTTCTTC.

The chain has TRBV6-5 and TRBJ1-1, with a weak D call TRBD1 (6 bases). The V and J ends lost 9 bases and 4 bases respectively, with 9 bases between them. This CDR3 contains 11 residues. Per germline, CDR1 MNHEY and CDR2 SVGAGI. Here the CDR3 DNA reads TGTGCCAGTACAGGGCGCACTGAAGCTTTCTTT. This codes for CASTGRTEAFF.

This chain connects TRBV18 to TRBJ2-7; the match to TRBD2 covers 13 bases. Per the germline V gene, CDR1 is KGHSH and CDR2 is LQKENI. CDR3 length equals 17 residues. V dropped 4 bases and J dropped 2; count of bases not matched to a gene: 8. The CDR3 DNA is TGTGCCAGCTCACGCGGGACTAGCGGGACCCTCGCCTACGAGCAGTACTTC. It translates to CASSRGTSGTLAYEQYF.

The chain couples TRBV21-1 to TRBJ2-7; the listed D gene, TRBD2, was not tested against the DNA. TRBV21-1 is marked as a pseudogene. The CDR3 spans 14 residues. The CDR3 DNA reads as TGTGCCAGTACCGCCAGCCAGCGGGGATACGAGCAGTACTTC. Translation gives CASTASQRGYEQYF.

CDR3 amino acids: CASSIPGQVFSIYGYTF. The CDR3 DNA is TGTGCCAGTAGTATACCGGGACAGGTGTTCTCGATCTATGGCTACACCTTC. This chain connects TRBV19 to TRBJ1-2; 8 bases match TRBD1. In germline, CDR1 is LNHDA, CDR2 SQIVND (reference sequence). J gave up 4 bases and V 2 bases, and 12 bases lay outside the gene matches. The CDR3 has 17 residues.